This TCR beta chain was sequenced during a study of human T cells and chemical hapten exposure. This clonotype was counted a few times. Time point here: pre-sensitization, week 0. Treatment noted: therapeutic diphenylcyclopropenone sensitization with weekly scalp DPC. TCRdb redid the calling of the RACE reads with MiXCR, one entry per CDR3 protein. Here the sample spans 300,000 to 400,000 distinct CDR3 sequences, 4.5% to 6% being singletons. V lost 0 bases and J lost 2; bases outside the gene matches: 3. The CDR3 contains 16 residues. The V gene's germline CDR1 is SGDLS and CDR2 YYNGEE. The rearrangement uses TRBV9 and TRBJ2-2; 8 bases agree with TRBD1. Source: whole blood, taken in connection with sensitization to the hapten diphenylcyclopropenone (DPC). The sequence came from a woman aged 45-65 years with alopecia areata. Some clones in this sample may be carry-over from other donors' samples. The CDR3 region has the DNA TGTGCCAGCAGCGTAGGCGGGACAGGCAACACCGGGGAGCTGTTTTTT. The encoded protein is CASSVGGTGNTGELFF.